The T cell receptor (beta chain) described here comes from a study of Ad26.COV2.S vaccination and SARS-CoV-2 variants. Noted treatment: roughly 19 received Ad26.COV2.S at low or high dose, single or two shots; five or six received placebo; per-sample allocation not given. Each sample was drawn 63 days after the first injection (of vaccine or placebo). Trimming stripped 6 bases from V and 5 bases from J, with 19 bases between. Germline V lookup: CDR1 SNHLY, CDR2 FYNNEI. This CDR3 is built from 15 residues. The assay was immunoSEQ multiplex PCR, and TCRdb's table has in-frame clones only and misses some. The table lists around 400,000 clones, 75% to 90% of them singletons.

The clonotype comes from a person aged 18 to 59 who received the Ad26.COV2.S COVID-19 vaccine or a placebo. The J gene is TRBJ1-1, the V gene TRBV2; no firm D call. Sequencing was performed on peripheral blood, taken in a trial of Ad26.COV2.S vaccine versus placebo. The CDR3 DNA sequence: TGTGCCAGCAGCTCATCCCCGGGGTCGGGGACTGAAGCTTTCTTT. Translating gives CASSSSPGSGTEAFF.